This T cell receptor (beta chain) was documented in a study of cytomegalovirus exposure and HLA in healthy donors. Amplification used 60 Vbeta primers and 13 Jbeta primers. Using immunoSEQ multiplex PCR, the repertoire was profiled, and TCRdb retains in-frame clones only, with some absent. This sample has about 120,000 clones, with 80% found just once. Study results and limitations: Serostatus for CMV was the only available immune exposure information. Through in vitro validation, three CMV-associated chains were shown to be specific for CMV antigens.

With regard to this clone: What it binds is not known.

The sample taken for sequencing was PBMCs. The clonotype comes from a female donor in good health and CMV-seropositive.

The CDR3 reads CASSLEAVSGNTIYF. The CDR3 nucleotides are TGTGCCAGCAGCTTAGAGGCAGTCTCTGGAAACACCATATATTTT. This chain joins TRBV11-2 and TRBJ1-3; D is undetermined. CDR3 length equals 15 residues. V was pared by 0 bases and J by 0 bases, with 6 bases between. Germline V gives CDR1 SGHAT, CDR2 FQNNGV.